A selection of T cell receptor beta chains follows, all from one sample in a study of PD-1 blockade in classical Hodgkin lymphoma. TCRdb's copy holds only in-frame clones and misses some; the assay was immunoSEQ multiplex PCR. The sample includes under 130,000 clones, approximately 89% of them seen just once. The sample consisted of peripheral blood mononuclear cells (PBMCs), taken before the fourth cycle of nivolumab. These receptors came from a human donor with classical Hodgkin lymphoma. The CDR3 runs from the conserved cysteine through the conserved F or W. The D gene is left open where the match is weak. Part of the rows lack a size; the others show once, few, many or a class for expanded clones.

size: .; V: TRBV6-5; J: TRBJ2-7; D: TRBD2; DNA: TGTGCCAGCAGTTACTCGGTGGGAGGGTACGAGCAGTACTTC; CDR3: CASSYSVGGYEQYF
size: .; V: TRBV7-9; J: TRBJ2-1; D: TRBD2; DNA: TGTGCCAGCAGCTTAAGACTAGCGGGGGGCAATGAGCAGTTCTTC; CDR3: CASSLRLAGGNEQFF
size: .; V: TRBV7-9; J: TRBJ2-2; D: .; DNA: TGTGCCAGCAGCACCGACTACCCAGGGAACGGGGAGCTGTTTTTT; CDR3: CASSTDYPGNGELFF
size: .; V: TRBV4-1; J: TRBJ1-2; D: TRBD1; DNA: TGCGCCAGCAGCCAAAGGTTAGGGACAGGGGGTCCTGGCTACACCTTC; CDR3: CASSQRLGTGGPGYTF
size: .; V: TRBV7-9; J: TRBJ1-4; D: .; DNA: TGTGCCAGCAGCTTGGTTGAAAAACTGTTTTTT; CDR3: CASSLVEKLFF
size: .; V: TRBV20-1; J: TRBJ1-1; D: .; DNA: TGCAGTGCTAGGTTCCTGGATGAAGCTTTCTTT; CDR3: CSARFLDEAFF
size: .; V: TRBV30; J: TRBJ1-4; D: TRBD1; DNA: TGTGCCTGGAGTGTACGCAGGGGACAGGGGTATGAAAAACTGTTTTTT; CDR3: CAWSVRRGQGYEKLFF
size: .; V: TRBV27; J: TRBJ1-5; D: .; DNA: TGTGCCAGCAGTCTGGCTTGGAGCAATCAGCCCCAGCATTTT; CDR3: CASSLAWSNQPQHF
size: .; V: TRBV5-5; J: TRBJ2-3; D: .; DNA: TGTGCCAGCAGCGCCCCCGCAGATACGCAGTATTTT; CDR3: CASSAPADTQYF
size: .; V: TRBV5-8; J: TRBJ1-5; D: .; DNA: TGTGCCAGCAGCTTGCTCCCGAATAGCAATCAGCCCCAGCATTTT; CDR3: CASSLLPNSNQPQHF
size: .; V: TRBV7-9; J: TRBJ1-2; D: TRBD1; DNA: TGTGCCAGCACCCGCTGGCCAGGGGGCCCCACGGGCTATGGCTACACCTTC; CDR3: CASTRWPGGPTGYGYTF
size: .; V: TRBV25-1; J: TRBJ1-1; D: TRBD1; DNA: TGTGCCAGCATACAGGGGGGGGAGACTGAAGCTTTCTTT; CDR3: CASIQGGETEAFF
size: .; V: TRBV29-1; J: TRBJ2-3; D: TRBD1; DNA: TGCAGCGTTGCAGGGACAGGGGGTGGCACAGATACGCAGTATTTT; CDR3: CSVAGTGGGTDTQYF
size: .; V: TRBV6-1; J: TRBJ1-2; D: TRBD1; DNA: TGTGCCAGCAGGGGAGAGGACAGGGTCGGTGGCTACACCTTC; CDR3: CASRGEDRVGGYTF
size: .; V: TRBV2; J: TRBJ2-5; D: TRBD1; DNA: TGTGCCAGCCGGATTGACAGGGGGCGGCAAGAGACCCAGTACTTC; CDR3: CASRIDRGRQETQYF
size: .; V: TRBV5-4; J: TRBJ2-7; D: TRBD1; DNA: TGTGCCAGCAGCTTTCGACAGGGCCTATCCGAGCAGTACTTC; CDR3: CASSFRQGLSEQYF
size: .; V: TRBV6-6; J: TRBJ2-5; D: .; DNA: TGTGCCAGCAGTTACTCGATGGAAGAGACCCAGTACTTC; CDR3: CASSYSMEETQYF
size: .; V: TRBV27; J: TRBJ2-1; D: .; DNA: TGTGCCAGCAGTTTTGAGACAGCGCAGTTCTTC; CDR3: CASSFETAQFF
size: few; V: TRBV7-9; J: TRBJ2-7; D: TRBD2; DNA: TGTGCCAGCAGCTTAGGTGGACTAGCGGGAGGCGAGCAGTACTTC; CDR3: CASSLGGLAGGEQYF
size: .; V: TRBV11-2; J: TRBJ1-5; D: .; DNA: TGTGCCAGCAGCTTAACAGGGAACAATCAGCCCCAGCATTTT; CDR3: CASSLTGNNQPQHF
size: .; V: TRBV5-1; J: TRBJ1-1; D: .; DNA: TGCGCCAGCAGCTTGTTGACGGGCACTGAAGCTTTCTTT; CDR3: CASSLLTGTEAFF
size: .; V: TRBV6-5; J: TRBJ2-2; D: .; DNA: TGTGCCAGCAGACTGGGGGGCTGGAACACCGGGGAGCTGTTTTTT; CDR3: CASRLGGWNTGELFF
size: .; V: TRBV19; J: TRBJ2-5; D: .; DNA: TGTGCCAGTAGTATTACGCGGGCACAAGAGACCCAGTACTTC; CDR3: CASSITRAQETQYF
size: once; V: TRBV11-2; J: TRBJ2-1; D: .; DNA: TGTGCCAGCAGCTTAGCGGGAGAGGTAAACAATGAGCAGTTCTTC; CDR3: CASSLAGEVNNEQFF
size: .; V: TRBV5-1; J: TRBJ2-3; D: .; DNA: TGCGCCAGCAGCTTGATGCAAGATACGCAGTATTTT; CDR3: CASSLMQDTQYF
size: .; V: TRBV5-1; J: TRBJ2-6; D: .; DNA: TGCGCCAGCAGCTTAAACCGTCGCGTCCCCTCTGGGGCCAACGTCCTGACTTTC; CDR3: CASSLNRRVPSGANVLTF